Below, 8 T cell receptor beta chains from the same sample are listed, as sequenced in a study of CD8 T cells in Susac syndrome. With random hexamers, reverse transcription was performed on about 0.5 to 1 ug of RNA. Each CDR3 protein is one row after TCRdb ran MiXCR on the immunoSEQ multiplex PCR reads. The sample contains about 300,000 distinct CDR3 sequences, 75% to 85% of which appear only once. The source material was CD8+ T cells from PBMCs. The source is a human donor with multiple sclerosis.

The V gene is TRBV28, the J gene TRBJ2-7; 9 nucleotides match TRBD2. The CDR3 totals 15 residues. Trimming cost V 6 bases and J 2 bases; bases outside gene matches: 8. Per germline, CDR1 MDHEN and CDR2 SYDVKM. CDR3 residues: CASRLEREEAYEQYF. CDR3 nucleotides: TGTGCCAGCAGGCTGGAGCGGGAGGAGGCCTACGAGCAGTACTTC.

As DNA, the CDR3 is TGTGCCAGCAGTTCCGTCGAAGGAAACTACGAGCAGTACTTC. Protein sequence: CASSSVEGNYEQYF. The gene calls are TRBV2 and TRBJ2-7; D is uncertain. V lost 5 bases, J lost 3 bases, and 14 bases lay in between. The CDR3 has 14 amino acids. CDR1 is SNHLY, CDR2 FYNNEI, per germline.

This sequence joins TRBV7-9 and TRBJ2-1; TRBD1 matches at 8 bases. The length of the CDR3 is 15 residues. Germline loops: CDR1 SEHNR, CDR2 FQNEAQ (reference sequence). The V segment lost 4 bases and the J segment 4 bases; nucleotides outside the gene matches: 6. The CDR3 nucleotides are TGTGCCAGCAGCTCGGAGGACAGGGTTTACAATGAGCAGTTCTTC. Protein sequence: CASSSEDRVYNEQFF.

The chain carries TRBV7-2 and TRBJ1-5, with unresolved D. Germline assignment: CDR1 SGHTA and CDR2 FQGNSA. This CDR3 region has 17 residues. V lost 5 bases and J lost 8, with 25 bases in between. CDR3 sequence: CASSLFPDGLAVKPQHF. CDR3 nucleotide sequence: TGTGCCAGCAGCCTGTTCCCCGACGGACTAGCAGTGAAGCCCCAGCATTTT.

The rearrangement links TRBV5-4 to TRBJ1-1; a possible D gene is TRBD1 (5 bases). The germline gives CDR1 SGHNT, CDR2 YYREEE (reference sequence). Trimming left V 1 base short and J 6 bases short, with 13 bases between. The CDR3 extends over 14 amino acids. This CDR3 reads CASSLRSAGAEAFF. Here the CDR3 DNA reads TGTGCCAGCAGCTTGAGATCGGCGGGGGCTGAAGCTTTCTTT.

The CDR3 region is CSVGLAGAYNEQFF. CDR3 sequence (DNA): TGCAGCGTTGGACTAGCGGGGGCCTACAATGAGCAGTTCTTC. This rearrangement joins TRBV29-1 to TRBJ2-1; 12 nucleotides align to TRBD2. V shed 4 bases, J shed 2 bases, and the junction held 0 bases outside the gene matches. Germline CDR1 reads SQVTM; CDR2 reads ANQGSEA. This CDR3 contains 14 residues.

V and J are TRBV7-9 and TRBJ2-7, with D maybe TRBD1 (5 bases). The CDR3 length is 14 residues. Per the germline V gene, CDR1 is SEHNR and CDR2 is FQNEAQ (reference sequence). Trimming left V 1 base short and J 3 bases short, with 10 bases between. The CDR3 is CASSLVGRDYEQYF. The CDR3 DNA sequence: TGTGCCAGCAGCTTAGTTGGCAGGGACTACGAGCAGTACTTC.

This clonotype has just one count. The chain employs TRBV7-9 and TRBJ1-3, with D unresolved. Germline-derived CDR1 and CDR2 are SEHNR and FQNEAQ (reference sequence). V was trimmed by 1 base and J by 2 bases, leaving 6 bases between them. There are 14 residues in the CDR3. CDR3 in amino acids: CASSLVTAGNTIYF. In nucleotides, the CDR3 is TGTGCCAGCAGCTTAGTAACAGCTGGAAACACCATATATTTT.